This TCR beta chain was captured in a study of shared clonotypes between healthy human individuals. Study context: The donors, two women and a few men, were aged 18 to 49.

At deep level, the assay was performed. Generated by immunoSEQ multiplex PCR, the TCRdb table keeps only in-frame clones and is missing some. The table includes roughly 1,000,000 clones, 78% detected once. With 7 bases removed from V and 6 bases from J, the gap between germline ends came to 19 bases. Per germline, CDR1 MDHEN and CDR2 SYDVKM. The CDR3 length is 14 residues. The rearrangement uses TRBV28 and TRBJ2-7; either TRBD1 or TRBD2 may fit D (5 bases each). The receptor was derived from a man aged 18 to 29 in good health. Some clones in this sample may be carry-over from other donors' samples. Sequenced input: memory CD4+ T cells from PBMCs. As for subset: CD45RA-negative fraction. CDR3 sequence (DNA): TGTGCCAGCACACTGGGGACGACCCGGAGCGAGCAGTACTTC. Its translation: CASTLGTTRSEQYF.